Included here is one TCR beta chain sequence, with context. This clone was seen only a few times. Which antigen it targets is not known. Base qualities are not recorded, but no much larger clone differs from it by a single base. These data belong to a study of beta chain features in type 1 diabetes (dated by TCRdb to the late 2010s). About the full investigation: Mean age, gender distribution, total cell number and subset yield were not different between patients and healthy donors. Across all samples, 107,917,701 sorted cells were examined, and cell number per subset correlated strongly with RNA yield. The study compared the TCRB repertoires of sorted circulating CD4+ T cell subsets in recently diagnosed type 1 diabetes patients with those in matched healthy donors. Regulatory and stem cell-like memory subsets were obtained from only 8 patients and roughly eight healthy donors, while naive and central memory subsets were obtained from all 30 or so donors. Study-wide findings and limitations: In all four CD4+ subsets, TCRB CDR3 length was moderately but significantly shorter in type 1 diabetes patients. Naive, central memory and regulatory TCRB repertoires appeared more similar among patients than among healthy donors. Fewer insertions and more nucleotide deletions at VDJ recombination sites were observed in patients with type 1 diabetes, implying thymic rearrangement abnormalities. Sequencing cDNA rather than genomic DNA could over-represent highly expressing activated cells, although activation and CD3 levels did not differ between groups. PCR might favor shorter templates, but patient and control samples were amplified and corrected together, so any skew would affect both groups equally. Because small numbers of individuals were included in the HLA sub-analyses, any influence of HLA type on TCRB rearrangement was left unresolved.

A single peripheral blood draw of about 116 mL on average was collected from each donor into heparinised tubes. A BD FACSAria II was used to sort naive, central memory, regulatory and stem cell-like memory CD4+ T cells with a panel that included CD45RO, CCR7, CD25, CD127, CD95 and CD27. Purity was above 98% for every sorted population. PBMCs were isolated right away by Lymphoprep density gradient centrifugation and were stained directly, without culture. To minimize batch effects, samples were stained and sorted in pairs, one healthy donor with one patient per experiment. V is cut by 5 bases and J by 2 bases, and the space between the germline ends is 7 bases. The CDR3, cysteine through phenylalanine, is 13 amino acids long. The entry retains the CDR3 DNA only, 39 bases that are in frame from base 1. CDR1 and CDR2 (SNHLY, FYNNEI) derive from the germline V gene. The High Capacity cDNA Reverse Transcription Kit was used to reverse transcribe all of the isolated RNA, meaning that expressed TCRB transcripts were what got sequenced. Deep immunoSEQ sequencing was applied to naive, central memory and regulatory T cell samples, giving an average of roughly 3.5 million total reads per sample. After sorted cells were lysed in RLT buffer, RNA was extracted with DNase-treated RNeasy Micro or Mini kits, with the choice depending on cell number. To prevent cross-contamination, every cell subset was processed on its own, while patient and healthy donor samples were processed together. The immunoSEQ multiplex PCR was used to amplify TCRB sequences from cDNA, yielding 87-bp fragments that span the CDR3 region. Sequencing of the amplicons was performed on the Illumina HiSeq platform. In the original analysis: Synthetic template baselines were used to correct PCR bias computationally, reads within Hamming distance 2 were collapsed, and singletons that could not be merged were discarded. Reads were aligned against IMGT so that V, D and J genes, CDR3 length and insertions or deletions at six rearrangement sites could be assigned. Within each subset, clonotype counts were normalized to sorted cell number, and only after that were true diversity and Gini coefficients computed with the tcR R package. The overlap coefficient, calculated on TCRB nucleotide sequences, was used to quantify repertoire sharing. Out-of-frame TCRB sequences from naive cells were analyzed as a proxy for the pre-selection repertoire. TCRdb took over this immuneACCESS table, retaining in-frame rearrangements with V and J assigned. Such tables are incomplete; in checked studies, under half of the missing clones stem from an unresolved V gene, and the remainder is unexplained. V and J calls and clone size are given by that table; D and trimming were obtained from the DNA. The sample table lists roughly 330,000 clones, 11% of them with a count of one. Clones ranked in the top ten supply around 0.015% of the sample.

The chain is assembled from TRBV2 and TRBJ2-1, with the D gene call left open. The receptor was isolated from a woman between 25 and 40 years old in good health. The sample consisted of naive CD4+ T cells from blood. Per the publication, the cell subset or site label means: true naive CD4+ T cells. The nucleotide sequence is given as TGTGCCAGCAGTCCGAGGCCCTACAATGAGCAGTTCTTC. Translated, it gives CASSPRPYNEQFF.